The 13 T cell receptor beta chains below all came from one sample that was sequenced in a study of immune characterization of retroperitoneal liposarcoma. TCRdb reprocessed the PCR reads via MiXCR and lists one record per CDR3 protein. The table has approximately 3,200 distinct CDR3 sequences, around 42% seen once. Sequencing input: tumor tissue. The receptors were sampled from a male donor with retroperitoneal liposarcoma.

The chain combines TRBV6-1 with TRBJ2-3; 7 bases are shared with TRBD2. With V trimmed by 5 bases and J by 0 bases, 2 bases remained unmatched. The CDR3 contains 14 residues. The germline CDR1 and CDR2 sequences are MNHNS and SASEGT. CDR3 protein: CASSLAVSTDTQYF. CDR3 nucleotide sequence: TGTGCCAGCAGTCTAGCGGTTAGCACAGATACGCAGTATTTT.

This chain links TRBV12-3 or TRBV12-4 with TRBJ1-1; D is possibly TRBD1 (5 bases). V was shortened by 0 bases and J by 4 bases, with 6 bases between the two germline ends. This CDR3 is 13 amino acids long. In nucleotides, the CDR3 is TGTGCCAGCAGTTTAGCGGGACTCACTGAAGCTTTCTTT. Protein product: CASSLAGLTEAFF.

J is TRBJ2-1 and V is TRBV6-6, with D maybe TRBD1 (6 bases). Trimming stripped 0 bases from V and 3 bases from J, with 12 bases between. The germline gives CDR1 MNHNY, CDR2 SVGAGI (reference sequence). This CDR3 comprises 16 residues. The CDR3 DNA follows: TGTGCCAGCAGTTACTCGGCGACAGGAGTCTACAATGAGCAGTTCTTC. It specifies CASSYSATGVYNEQFF.

This clonotype is categorized as medium-sized. CDR3 sequence reads: CASSEAQTGGQETQFF. CDR3 in DNA: TGTGCCAGCAGTGAAGCCCAGACAGGGGGCCAAGAGACCCAGTTCTTC. The V and J genes are TRBV6-1 and TRBJ2-1, with 10 nucleotides matching TRBD1. Trimming took 0 bases from V and 13 from J; bases not matched to a gene: 12. This CDR3 comprises 16 residues. Germline values: CDR1 MNHNS, CDR2 SASEGT.

The gene calls are TRBV6-1 and TRBJ2-3; 7 bases agree with TRBD1. The CDR3 is 16 residues long. Trimming took 6 bases from V and 0 from J; bases not matched to a gene: 9. CDR1 is MNHNS and CDR2 is SASEGT in the germline V gene. The CDR3 DNA is TGTGCCAGCAGCGCCAATCCGGGACAGAGCACAGATACGCAGTATTTT. Residues: CASSANPGQSTDTQYF.

The chain employs TRBV6-5 and TRBJ2-3, with D hard to call. The CDR3 consists of 14 residues. In germline, CDR1 is MNHEY, CDR2 SVGAGI. V lost 2 bases and J 3 bases, leaving 9 bases between the germline ends. CDR3 in amino acids: CASSYGMWTDTQYF. The DNA of the CDR3 is TGTGCCAGCAGTTACGGGATGTGGACAGATACGCAGTATTTT.

In this sample, this clonotype turned up a few times. This chain's CDR3 is CATHRGSHNEQFF. The CDR3 nucleotides are TGTGCCACCCACCGGGGGTCCCACAATGAGCAGTTCTTC. The V gene is TRBV6-8, the J gene TRBJ2-5; the D gene is possibly TRBD2 (6 bases). Judging by the DNA end, TRBJ2-1 fits better; the J call may be wrong. Germline CDR1 is MNHGY and CDR2 is SAAAGT. The CDR3 spans 13 residues.

The rearrangement links TRBV7-6 to TRBJ2-5; D perhaps matches TRBD2 (6 bases). Near its end, the DNA agrees better with TRBJ2-7, so the J call may be wrong. The CDR3 has 14 amino acids. Germline V CDR1 and CDR2: SGHVS, FNYEAQ. CDR3 sequence (DNA): TGTGCCAGCAGCGCCGGGACTGGGACCTACGAGCAGTACTTC. It specifies CASSAGTGTYEQYF.

V is TRBV28 and J is TRBJ2-5; D is tentatively TRBD1 or TRBD2 (5 bases each). Deletions cut 4 bases from V and 5 bases from J, with 14 bases between. Germline V gives CDR1 MDHEN, CDR2 SYDVKM. CDR3 length equals 14 residues. In nucleotides, the CDR3 is TGTGCCAGCAGTTCCACGGGACCTCGGGAGACCCAGTACTTC. Amino acid sequence: CASSSTGPRETQYF.

J is TRBJ2-7 and V is TRBV27, with 9 bases fitting TRBD2. V lost 8 bases and J lost 4; bases outside the gene matches: 9. Looked up from germline, CDR1 is MNHEY and CDR2 is SMNVEV (reference sequence). This CDR3 is 14 amino acids long. The CDR3 sequence: CASGSKRGAYEQYF. The CDR3 DNA sequence: TGTGCCAGCGGCTCCAAGCGGGGGGCGTACGAGCAGTACTTC.

The gene calls are TRBV6-6 and TRBJ2-1; 9 bases align to TRBD1. TRBJ2-6 explains the end of the DNA better; the J call may be wrong. This CDR3 contains 15 residues. Looked up from germline, CDR1 is MNHNY and CDR2 is SVGAGI (reference sequence). The CDR3 nucleotides are TGTGCCAGCGGGACAGGGCCCGCTGGGGCCAACGTCCTGACTTTC. Protein sequence: CASGTGPAGANVLTF.

This chain uses TRBV12-3 or TRBV12-4 with TRBJ2-1; D is uncertain. The J call is doubtful: the DNA matches TRBJ2-5 better. The CDR3 length is 15 residues. The CDR3 region is CASSSGSTMLETQYF. CDR3 in DNA: TGTGCCAGCAGTTCTGGTTCCACCATGTTAGAGACCCAGTACTTC.

The chain employs TRBV6-1 and TRBJ2-2; TRBD2 agrees at 7 bases. Germline V lookup: CDR1 MNHNS, CDR2 SASEGT. This CDR3 is built from 16 residues. Germline trimming cut 1 base from V and 2 bases from J; bases unmatched to any gene: 4. CDR3 nucleotide sequence: TGTGCCAGCAGTGAAGGCCTAGCGGTTAACACCGGGGAGCTGTTTTTT. Its protein product is CASSEGLAVNTGELFF.